This T cell receptor beta chain derives from a study of T cells in localized non-small cell lung cancer. Per the germline V gene, CDR1 is SGHRS and CDR2 is YFSETQ. The CDR3 spans 15 residues. V shed 1 base and J shed 0 bases, with 9 bases lying between them. A remark on this clone: What it binds is unknown.

Sequenced by immunoSEQ multiplex PCR; TCRdb stores in-frame clones only, minus some. The sample holds roughly 86,000 clones, about 83% seen once. Study results and limitations: Sequence data derive from only one tumor region, so heterogeneity remains possible. Increased T cell density in blood showed an association with longer overall survival. Appearing in adjacent lung were a median roughly 60 of the top 100 tumor clones.

The material was peripheral blood, obtained before any cancer treatment. The sequence was obtained from a man aged 40 to 75 with stage I lung adenocarcinoma. V usage is TRBV5-1 and J usage is TRBJ2-3; D is tentatively TRBD1 or TRBD2 (5 bases each). This CDR3 is CASSLSGPSTDTQYF. The DNA of the CDR3 is TGCGCCAGCAGCTTGTCGGGACCCAGCACAGATACGCAGTATTTT. The whole variable domain, remainder taken from reference TRBV5-1 and TRBJ2-3, is KAGVTQTPRYLIKTRGQQVTLSCSPISGHRSVSWYQQTPGQGLQFLFEYFSETQRNKGNFPGRFSGRQFSNSRSEMNVSTLELGDSALYLCASSLSGPSTDTQYFGPGTRLTVL.